The 10 T cell receptor beta chains below all came from one sample that was sequenced in a study of cytomegalovirus exposure and HLA in healthy donors. Primers: 60 Vbeta forward and 13 Jbeta reverse. The data were produced by immunoSEQ multiplex PCR, yet TCRdb's version contains in-frame clones alone and is incomplete. The sample contains about 250,000 clones, around 90% of which appear only once. Input material: PBMCs. Every receptor here comes from a girl aged 2-10 years in good health and CMV-seronegative.

The chain recombines TRBV27 with TRBJ1-1; a possible D gene is TRBD1 (6 bases). V lost 7 bases and J 1 base, leaving 19 bases between the germline ends. This CDR3 spans 16 amino acids. Germline lookup yields CDR1 MNHEY and CDR2 SMNVEV (reference sequence). The CDR3, as DNA: TGTGCCAGCAATTTGGGGACATCTATAGGGAACACTGAAGCTTTCTTT. This translates into CASNLGTSIGNTEAFF.

The V gene is TRBV30, the J gene TRBJ2-1; no reliable D call. Trimming left V 0 bases short and J 2 bases short, with 11 bases between. The CDR3 contains 15 residues. CDR1 is GTSNPN and CDR2 is SVGIG in the germline V gene (reference sequence). The chain's CDR3 is CAWSVAWYPYNEQFF. For the CDR3, the DNA is TGTGCCTGGAGTGTAGCTTGGTACCCCTACAATGAGCAGTTCTTC. Complete variable domain (other parts from reference TRBV30 and TRBJ2-1): SQTIHQWPATLVQPVGSPLSLECTVEGTSNPNLYWYRQAAGRGLQLLFYSVGIGQISSEVPQNLSASRPQDRQFILSSKKLLLSDSGFYLCAWSVAWYPYNEQFFGPGTRLTVL.

The chain carries TRBV7-8 and TRBJ2-7; 11 bases map to TRBD1. After removal of 5 bases from V and 7 bases from J, the junction contained 4 bases not matched to a gene. The V gene's germline CDR1 is SGHVS and CDR2 FQNEAQ. The CDR3 loop spans 13 amino acids. The CDR3 region is CASSMGQGVEQYF. The CDR3 region has the DNA TGTGCCAGCAGCATGGGACAGGGGGTGGAGCAGTACTTC.

In its sample, this clone was seen once. The chain has TRBV5-1 and TRBJ1-1, with a tentative D call TRBD1 (6 bases). The CDR3 totals 13 residues. Trimming removed 0 bases at V and 10 bases at J, with 13 bases between. The germline gives CDR1 SGHRS, CDR2 YFSETQ. The CDR3 DNA reads TGCGCCAGCAGCTTGGAGCAGGGGATTGGAGCTTTCTTT. Translated: CASSLEQGIGAFF.

The chain joins TRBV18 to TRBJ2-7; D not resolved. The CDR3 sequence is 14 residues long. Germline V gives CDR1 KGHSH, CDR2 LQKENI. Trimming stripped 5 bases from V and 2 bases from J, with 13 bases between. The CDR3 is CASSALGETYEQYF. Here the CDR3 DNA reads TGTGCCAGCTCAGCCCTAGGCGAAACCTACGAGCAGTACTTC.

The chain employs TRBV7-6 and TRBJ1-5, with a possible D match to TRBD1 (5 bases). CDR1 is SGHVS and CDR2 is FNYEAQ in the germline V gene. V dropped 5 bases and J dropped 3 bases, with 14 bases sitting between them. The CDR3 is 15 amino acids. CDR3 sequence: CASSHGGDNNQPQHF. In DNA form, the CDR3 reads TGTGCCAGCAGCCATGGGGGGGATAACAATCAGCCCCAGCATTTT.

The chain is built from TRBV6-1 and TRBJ1-1; no clear D. Trimming pared 3 bases from V and 10 bases from J, leaving 6 bases between. CDR3 length: 10 residues. Germline lookup yields CDR1 MNHNS and CDR2 SASEGT. CDR3 region: CASSDARAFF. The CDR3 nucleotides are TGTGCCAGCAGTGACGCGAGAGCTTTCTTT.

This chain uses TRBV2 with TRBJ1-2, with D perhaps matching TRBD1 (5 bases). CDR3 length: 15 amino acids. Between the trimmed V and J ends, which lost 2 bases and 2 bases, there was a span of 12 bases. Germline assignment: CDR1 SNHLY and CDR2 FYNNEI. CDR3 in DNA: TGTGCCAGCAGTGAACTGAGACAGACGAACTATGGCTACACCTTC. Amino acid sequence: CASSELRQTNYGYTF.

V is TRBV7-9 and J is TRBJ2-7, with TRBD2 matching over 7 bases. This CDR3 has 15 residues. The V gene's germline CDR1 is SEHNR and CDR2 FQNEAQ (reference sequence). After removal of 1 base from V and 0 bases from J, the junction contained 3 bases not matched to a gene. CDR3 region: CASSLGGGSSYEQYF. The DNA of the CDR3 is TGTGCCAGCAGCTTAGGGGGCGGGAGCTCCTACGAGCAGTACTTC. The variable domain in full, completed from reference TRBV7-9 and TRBJ2-7, reads DTGVSQNPRHKITKRGQNVTFRCDPISEHNRLYWYRQTLGQGPEFLTYFQNEAQLEKSRLLSDRFSAERPKGSFSTLEIQRTEQGDSAMYLCASSLGGGSSYEQYFGPGTRLTVT.

The chain combines TRBV6-1 with TRBJ2-7, with a weak D call TRBD2 (5 bases). There are 13 residues in the CDR3. The V end lost 2 bases, the J end lost 2 bases, and 7 bases lay between the germline ends. The germline V gene encodes CDR1 MNHNS and CDR2 SASEGT. The CDR3 region has the DNA TGTGCCAGCAGTGAACCCGGGACCTACGAGCAGTACTTC. Translated, it gives CASSEPGTYEQYF.